These 18 T cell receptor beta chains originate from one sample sequenced in a study of OX40 agonist ivuxolimab in advanced cancers. Libraries were prepared by immunoSEQ multiplex PCR; TCRdb keeps only in-frame clonotypes and omits some of them. The sample contains some 78,000 clones, around 83% of which appear only once. Sequenced here: CD4+ or CD8+ T cells sorted from blood, sampled in a trial of the OX40 agonist ivuxolimab. The receptors come from an adult with an advanced solid tumor such as melanoma, head and neck, liver or kidney cancer.

The chain combines TRBV7-9 with TRBJ2-5; perhaps TRBD2 as D (6 bases). Germline values: CDR1 SEHNR, CDR2 FQNEAQ (reference sequence). CDR3 length equals 13 residues. Trimming shortened V by 3 bases and J by 5 bases, and 10 bases separated the two germline ends. The CDR3 protein is CASSLGGSETQYF. The CDR3 nucleotides are TGTGCCAGCAGCTTGGGGGGATCGGAGACCCAGTACTTC.

This clone occurred once. The rearrangement links TRBV2 to TRBJ1-1, with a tentative D call TRBD1 (5 bases). CDR3 size: 13 residues. Per germline, CDR1 SNHLY and CDR2 FYNNEI. Trimming shortened V by 8 bases and J by 4 bases, and 14 bases separated the two germline ends. DNA of the CDR3: TGTGCCAGCTACCCGGGACGGAGCACTGAAGCTTTCTTT. Protein sequence: CASYPGRSTEAFF.

The chain joins TRBV19 to TRBJ2-5, with unresolved D. From germline, CDR1 is LNHDA and CDR2 SQIVND (reference sequence). There are 15 residues in the CDR3. The germline V and J ends were trimmed by 4 bases and 1 base, with 13 bases remaining between them. The CDR3 nucleotides read TGTGCCAGTAGTAGGCAGTGGGCTACCCAAGAGACCCAGTACTTC. Protein sequence: CASSRQWATQETQYF. The whole variable domain, remainder taken from reference TRBV19 and TRBJ2-5, is DGGITQSPKYLFRKEGQNVTLSCEQNLNHDAMYWYRQDPGQGLRLIYYSQIVNDFQKGDIAEGYSVSREKKESFPLTVTSAQKNPTAFYLCASSRQWATQETQYFGPGTRLLVL.

The rearrangement links TRBV10-3 to TRBJ1-4; D remains unclear. CDR1 and CDR2 from the germline V gene are ENHRY and SYGVKD. V lost 0 bases and J lost 0, with 2 bases in between. This CDR3 is built from 14 residues. The CDR3 sequence: CAISESATNEKLFF. DNA of the CDR3: TGTGCCATCAGTGAGTCAGCAACTAATGAAAAACTGTTTTTT.

The table lists this clone with a count of one. The chain carries TRBV10-2 and TRBJ2-7; tentatively, D is TRBD2 (7 bases). Germline CDR1 is WSHSY and CDR2 is SAAADI. V was clipped by 7 bases and J by 1 base, with 14 bases between them. The CDR3 is made up of 14 amino acids. DNA for the CDR3: TGCGCCAGCAATAGGGGGGGGACGTCCTACGAGCAGTACTTC. Protein sequence: CASNRGGTSYEQYF.

The chain couples TRBV2 to TRBJ1-1; D gene uncertain. The V end lost 8 bases, the J end lost 1 base, and 11 bases lay between the germline ends. CDR1 and CDR2 (germline): SNHLY, FYNNEI. The CDR3 totals 13 residues. The CDR3: CASESEANTEAFF. CDR3 DNA sequence: TGTGCCAGCGAGTCAGAAGCGAACACTGAAGCTTTCTTT.

The V and J genes are TRBV2 and TRBJ1-5; D is possibly TRBD1 (6 bases). Germline V CDR1 and CDR2: SNHLY, FYNNEI. The V end lost 4 bases, the J end lost 4 bases, and 8 bases lay between the germline ends. The CDR3 contains 13 residues. The CDR3 DNA reads TGTGCCAGCAGTGTGGACAGAAATCAGCCCCAGCATTTT. Amino acids: CASSVDRNQPQHF.

This chain links TRBV4-2 with TRBJ2-7, with TRBD2 identical over 10 bases. Germline trimming cut 3 bases from V and 3 bases from J; bases unmatched to any gene: 5. This CDR3 contains 15 residues. CDR1 is LGHNA, CDR2 YNFKEQ, per germline. CDR3 sequence (DNA): TGTGCCAGCAGCCAGCAGGGGACTAGCGACTACGAGCAGTACTTC. Its protein product is CASSQQGTSDYEQYF.

The chain carries TRBV2 and TRBJ1-4, with 7 bases matching TRBD1. The V gene end was trimmed by 6 bases and the J gene end by 8 bases; junction bases not matched to a gene: 12. The CDR3 extends over 15 amino acids. CDR1 is SNHLY, CDR2 FYNNEI, per germline. In DNA form, the CDR3 reads TGTGCCAGCAGCGTAACAGGGGCCGTGGTGGAAAAACTGTTTTTT. It specifies CASSVTGAVVEKLFF.

The chain couples TRBV4-3 to TRBJ2-1; a possible D gene is TRBD2 (5 bases). V was trimmed by 0 bases and J by 0 bases, leaving 15 bases between them. CDR1 is LGHNA and CDR2 is YSLEER in the germline V gene. The CDR3 runs to 18 residues. In DNA, the CDR3 is TGCGCCAGCAGCCAAGATAAAGGCTTCCGGGACTCCTACAATGAGCAGTTCTTC. This translates into CASSQDKGFRDSYNEQFF.

This clone was counted once. V usage is TRBV7-9 and J usage is TRBJ1-4, with 7 bases that match TRBD1. There are 17 residues in the CDR3. The V gene's germline CDR1 is SEHNR and CDR2 FQNEAQ (reference sequence). Unmatched junction bases numbered 5, after V lost 1 base and J lost 0 bases. CDR3 DNA sequence: TGTGCCAGCAGCTTAGGCGGACAGGCCGCAACTAATGAAAAACTGTTTTTT. Amino acid sequence: CASSLGGQAATNEKLFF.

The chain carries TRBV11-1 and TRBJ1-1; perhaps TRBD1 as D (6 bases). Trimming shortened V by 3 bases and J by 7 bases, and 6 bases separated the two germline ends. The CDR3 covers 11 residues. Germline V gene sequence: CDR1 SGHAT, CDR2 FQDESV (reference sequence). The CDR3 sequence: CASSLTGEAFF. The CDR3 DNA follows: TGTGCCAGCAGCTTGACAGGTGAAGCTTTCTTT.

This clone occurred a few times. The chain employs TRBV4-3 and TRBJ1-4; maybe TRBD1 (5 bases). Trimming took off 3 bases at V and 7 bases at J, with 18 bases between the two ends. The CDR3 extends over 16 amino acids. Per germline, CDR1 LGHNA and CDR2 YSLEER. CDR3 in DNA: TGCGCCAGCAGCCACGCTAGGGCGGGGGACGGTGAAAAACTGTTTTTT. Protein: CASSHARAGDGEKLFF.

CDR3 nucleotide sequence: TGCGCCAGCAGCTTCGACAGCTCTAATGAAAAACTGTTTTTT. Amino acids: CASSFDSSNEKLFF. The J gene is TRBJ1-4, the V gene TRBV5-1; a weak D match, TRBD1 (5 bases). This CDR3 is 14 amino acids long. Germline-derived CDR1 and CDR2 are SGHRS and YFSETQ. V was trimmed by 2 bases and J by 3 bases, leaving 8 bases between them.

This chain links TRBV5-6 with TRBJ1-1; 10 nucleotides line up with TRBD1. Germline CDR1 SGHDT, CDR2 YYEEEE. The trim removed 4 bases at V and 2 bases at J, leaving 8 bases unmatched. The CDR3 length is 16 residues. Here the CDR3 reads CASSTSGTGDNTEAFF. CDR3 in DNA: TGTGCCAGCAGCACCTCCGGGACAGGGGATAACACTGAAGCTTTCTTT.

The genes are TRBV6-1 and TRBJ1-3, with TRBD1 as a possible D gene (5 bases). There are 13 residues in the CDR3. V lost 0 bases and J lost 14, with 14 bases in between. CDR1 is MNHNS, CDR2 SASEGT, per germline. The CDR3, as DNA: TGTGCCAGCAGTGAAGCAATGCCGGGACCGTTATATTTT. This codes for CASSEAMPGPLYF.

V is TRBV5-1 and J is TRBJ2-2; TRBD2 matches 8 bases. The V segment lost 5 bases and the J segment 1 base; nucleotides outside the gene matches: 7. Looked up from germline, CDR1 is SGHRS and CDR2 is YFSETQ. The CDR3 consists of 16 residues. As DNA, the CDR3 is TGCGCCAGCAGGATTCCGGGACTAGGGAACACCGGGGAGCTGTTTTTT. It codes for CASRIPGLGNTGELFF.

DNA of the CDR3: TGTGCCAGCAGTGTCCGAGACTATAATGAGCAGTTCTTC. Translated, it gives CASSVRDYNEQFF. The chain uses TRBV2 and TRBJ2-1; D perhaps matches TRBD2 (5 bases). The germline V gene has CDR1 SNHLY and CDR2 FYNNEI. V dropped 4 bases and J dropped 7 bases, with 11 bases sitting between them. The CDR3 has 13 residues.